This T cell receptor (beta chain) came from a study of blood T cells in healthy people across ages. Total RNA was isolated from each sample in quantities of at least 6 micrograms. Study results and caveats: TCR beta diversity, measured per million T cells, fell in a roughly linear way with age.

With a J-beta primer mix and a sample-barcoded 5' primer, a second PCR ran roughly 7 to 11 cycles. TCRdb ran MiXCR on the 5' RACE reads and lists one entry per CDR3 protein. The sample yields 1.8 million or so distinct CDR3 sequences, roughly two fifths seen once. Germline loops: CDR1 LGHNA, CDR2 YNFKEQ. This CDR3 spans 15 amino acids. This clonotype has only one observation. Its target is unknown. A read error may be the cause here, since a much bigger clone is one base away. The chain uses TRBV4-2 and TRBJ2-7; TRBD2 is a possible D gene (5 bases). The sequence derives from a human donor in good health. Sample: blood. The CDR3 DNA reads as TGTGCCAGCAGCCAAGAGGCCGGGATCTCCTACGGGCAGTACTTC. It translates to CASSQEAGISYGQYF.